This note documents a single TCR beta chain sequence. Per the original data handling: Counts of nucleated cells, estimated from reference gene primer amplification, were obtained. This table comes from immunoSEQ multiplex PCR, and its TCRdb copy is limited to in-frame clones, with some not included. D and trimming come from the DNA, and the V and J calls and clone size come from that table. This table holds about 100,000 clones, around 81% found once. These data belong to a study of blood T cell repertoires in COVID-19. Study-level background: From T cells, B-cell-depleted T cells, or PBMCs came the material, which was cDNA or gDNA.

The source of this sequence is a man aged 45 to 65 with active or convalescent COVID-19. Sequenced sample: peripheral blood.

The CDR3 region is CASSSPGTGIYEQYF. CDR3 DNA: TGTGCCAGCAGCTCGCCCGGGACAGGAATCTACGAGCAGTACTTC. The chain uses TRBV7-9 and TRBJ2-7; 8 positions agree with TRBD1. Germline loops: CDR1 SEHNR, CDR2 FQNEAQ (reference sequence). The V gene end was trimmed by 4 bases and the J gene end by 3 bases; junction bases not matched to a gene: 8. The CDR3 covers 15 residues.